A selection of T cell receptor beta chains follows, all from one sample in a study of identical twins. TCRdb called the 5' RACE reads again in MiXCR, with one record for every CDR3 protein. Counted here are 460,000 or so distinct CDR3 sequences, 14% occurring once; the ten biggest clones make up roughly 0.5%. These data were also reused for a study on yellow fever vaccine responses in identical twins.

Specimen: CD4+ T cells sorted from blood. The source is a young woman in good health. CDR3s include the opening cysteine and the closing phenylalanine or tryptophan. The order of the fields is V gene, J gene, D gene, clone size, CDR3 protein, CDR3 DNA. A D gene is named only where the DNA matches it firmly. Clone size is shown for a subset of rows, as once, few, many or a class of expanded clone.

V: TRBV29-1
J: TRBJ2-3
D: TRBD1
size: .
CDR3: CSVRFGQGSTDTQYF
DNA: TGCAGCGTTAGATTCGGACAGGGGAGCACAGATACGCAGTATTTT

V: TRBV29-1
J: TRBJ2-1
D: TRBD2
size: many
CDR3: CSARTGTSIDEQFF
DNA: TGCAGCGCAAGGACCGGGACTAGCATCGATGAGCAGTTCTTC

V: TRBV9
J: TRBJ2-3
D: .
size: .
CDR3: CASSVDGHGTDTQYF
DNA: TGTGCCAGCAGCGTAGACGGCCACGGCACAGATACGCAGTATTTT

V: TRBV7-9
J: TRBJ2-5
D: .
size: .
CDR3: CASSNRATQETQYF
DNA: TGTGCCAGCAGCAACCGGGCTACCCAAGAGACCCAGTACTTC

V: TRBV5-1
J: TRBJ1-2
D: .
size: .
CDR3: CASSLMGAYGYTF
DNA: TGCGCCAGCAGCTTGATGGGGGCCTATGGCTACACCTTC

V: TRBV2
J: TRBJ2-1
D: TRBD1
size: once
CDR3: CASNRGFSYNEQFF
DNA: TGTGCCAGCAACAGGGGATTCTCCTACAATGAGCAGTTCTTC

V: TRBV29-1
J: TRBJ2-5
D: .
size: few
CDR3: CSVVSRYQETQYF
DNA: TGCAGCGTTGTATCCAGGTACCAAGAGACCCAGTACTTC

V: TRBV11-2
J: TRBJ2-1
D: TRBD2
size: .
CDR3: CASSSPGLAYHEQFF
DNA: TGTGCCAGCAGCTCCCCGGGACTAGCGTACCATGAGCAGTTCTTC

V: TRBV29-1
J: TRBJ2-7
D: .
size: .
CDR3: CSAGARYEQYF
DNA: TGCAGCGCGGGGGCGCGGTACGAGCAGTACTTC

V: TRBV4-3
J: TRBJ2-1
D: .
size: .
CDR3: CASSQELRDKFF
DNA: TGCGCCAGCAGCCAAGAATTGAGGGATAAGTTCTTC

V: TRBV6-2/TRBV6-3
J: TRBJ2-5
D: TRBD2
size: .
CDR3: CASSYSSRREGLETQYF
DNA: TGTGCCAGCAGTTACTCGAGCAGGCGGGAGGGCCTGGAGACCCAGTACTTC

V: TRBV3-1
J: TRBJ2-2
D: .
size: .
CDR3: CASSQAAGLSSGELFF
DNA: TGTGCCTCCAGCCAAGCCGCGGGCCTTTCTTCCGGGGAGCTGTTTTTT

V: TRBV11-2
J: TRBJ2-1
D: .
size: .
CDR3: CASSVADRPYNEQFF
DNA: TGTGCCAGCAGCGTAGCGGACAGGCCCTACAATGAGCAGTTCTTC

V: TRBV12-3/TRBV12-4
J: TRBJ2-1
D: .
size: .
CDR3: CASSLSGREQFF
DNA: TGTGCCAGCAGCCTGTCGGGGAGAGAGCAGTTCTTC

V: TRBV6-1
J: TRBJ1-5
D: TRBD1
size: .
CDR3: CATTTRQGAQPQHF
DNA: TGTGCCACTACAACCAGACAGGGGGCACAGCCCCAGCATTTT

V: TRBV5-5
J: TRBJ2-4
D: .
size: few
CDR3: CASTQILAKNIQYF
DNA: TGTGCCAGCACCCAAATACTAGCCAAAAACATTCAGTACTTC

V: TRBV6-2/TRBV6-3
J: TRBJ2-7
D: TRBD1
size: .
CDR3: CASSRGQGDSYEQYF
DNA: TGTGCCAGCAGTCGTGGACAGGGAGACTCCTACGAGCAGTACTTC

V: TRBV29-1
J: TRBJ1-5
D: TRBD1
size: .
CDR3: CSVRGTGEQPQHF
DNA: TGCAGCGTTCGGGGGACAGGGGAGCAGCCCCAGCATTTT

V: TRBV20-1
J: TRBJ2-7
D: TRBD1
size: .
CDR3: CTRDRGRHEQYF
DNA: TGCACACGGGACAGGGGGCGGCACGAGCAGTACTTC

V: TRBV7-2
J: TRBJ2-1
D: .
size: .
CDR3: CASSTTGKGQFF
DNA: TGTGCCAGCAGCACAACAGGGAAGGGGCAGTTCTTC

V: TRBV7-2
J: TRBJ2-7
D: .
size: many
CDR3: CASSPRSSYEQYF
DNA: TGTGCCAGCAGCCCCAGGAGTTCCTACGAGCAGTACTTC

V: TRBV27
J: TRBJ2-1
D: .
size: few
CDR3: CASSIQQGASYNEQFF
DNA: TGTGCCAGCAGTATTCAACAAGGAGCCTCCTACAATGAGCAGTTCTTC

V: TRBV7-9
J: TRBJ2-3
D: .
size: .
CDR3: CASSLPLLGTDTQYF
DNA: TGTGCCAGCAGCTTGCCCCTCCTGGGCACAGATACGCAGTATTTT

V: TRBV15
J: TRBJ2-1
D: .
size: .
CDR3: CATSRAKGRDNEQFF
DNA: TGTGCCACCAGCAGAGCGAAGGGGCGGGACAATGAGCAGTTCTTC

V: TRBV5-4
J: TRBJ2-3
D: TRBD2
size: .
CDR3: CASSFQRGYTDTQYF
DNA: TGTGCCAGCAGCTTTCAGCGGGGGTATACAGATACGCAGTATTTT

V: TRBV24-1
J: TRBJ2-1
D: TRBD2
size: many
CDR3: CATSDTRPGLAPTYNEQFF
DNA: TGTGCCACCAGTGATACCCGTCCGGGACTAGCGCCTACCTACAATGAGCAGTTCTTC

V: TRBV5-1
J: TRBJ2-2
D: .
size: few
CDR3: CASSLEARTNTGELFF
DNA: TGCGCCAGCAGCTTGGAGGCGCGGACCAACACCGGGGAGCTGTTTTTT

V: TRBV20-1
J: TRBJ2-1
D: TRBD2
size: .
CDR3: CSARLRSSGKNEQFF
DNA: TGCAGTGCTAGACTGCGGTCTAGCGGGAAGAATGAGCAGTTCTTC

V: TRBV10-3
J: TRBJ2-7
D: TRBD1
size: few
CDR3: CAISGSGTEYYEQYF
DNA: TGTGCCATCAGTGGATCCGGGACAGAGTACTACGAGCAGTACTTC

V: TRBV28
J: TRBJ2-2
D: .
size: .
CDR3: CASSSGTLTTGELFF
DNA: TGTGCCAGCAGCTCCGGGACACTAACGACCGGGGAGCTGTTTTTT

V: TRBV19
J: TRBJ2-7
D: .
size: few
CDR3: CASSMLGSYEQYF
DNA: TGTGCCAGTAGTATGCTAGGATCCTACGAGCAGTACTTC

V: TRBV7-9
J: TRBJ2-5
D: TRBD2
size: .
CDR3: CASSNLAGGPKTQYF
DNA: TGTGCCAGCAGCAACCTAGCGGGGGGGCCGAAGACCCAGTACTTC

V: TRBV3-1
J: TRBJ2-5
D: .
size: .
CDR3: CASSQDSLARETQYF
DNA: TGTGCCAGCAGCCAAGATTCCCTAGCAAGGGAGACCCAGTACTTC

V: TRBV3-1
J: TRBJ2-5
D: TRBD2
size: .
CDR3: CAISLGLADDPKPQETQYF
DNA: TGTGCCATCAGTCTCGGACTAGCGGACGACCCAAAACCCCAAGAGACCCAGTACTTC

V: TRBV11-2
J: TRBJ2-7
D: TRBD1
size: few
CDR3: CASSFTGVHEQYF
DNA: TGTGCCAGCAGCTTCACAGGGGTCCACGAGCAGTACTTC

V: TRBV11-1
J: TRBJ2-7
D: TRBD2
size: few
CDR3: CASSLAQGLAGQSYEQYF
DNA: TGTGCCAGCAGCTTAGCGCAGGGACTAGCGGGACAATCCTACGAGCAGTACTTC

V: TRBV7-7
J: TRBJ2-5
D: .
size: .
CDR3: CASSLKAGVGETQYF
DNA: TGTGCTAGCAGCTTAAAGGCAGGGGTTGGAGAGACCCAGTACTTC

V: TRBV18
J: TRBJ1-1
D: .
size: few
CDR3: CASSEGRTLVNTEAFF
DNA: TGTGCCAGCTCAGAGGGAAGAACTTTGGTGAACACTGAAGCTTTCTTT

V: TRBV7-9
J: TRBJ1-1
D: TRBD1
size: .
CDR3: CASTQGRGGTLNTEAFF
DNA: TGTGCCAGCACCCAAGGGAGAGGGGGCACATTGAACACTGAAGCTTTCTTT

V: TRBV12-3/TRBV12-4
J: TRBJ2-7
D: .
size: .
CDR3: CASRKGVYEQYF
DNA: TGTGCCAGCAGGAAGGGGGTCTACGAGCAGTACTTC

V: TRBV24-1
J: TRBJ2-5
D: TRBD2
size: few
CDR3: CATSDRLAGGQETQYF
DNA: TGTGCCACCAGTGACAGACTAGCGGGAGGACAAGAGACCCAGTACTTC

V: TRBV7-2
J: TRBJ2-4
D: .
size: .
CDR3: CASSLGTVTKNIQYF
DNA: TGTGCCAGCAGCTTAGGGACTGTCACCAAAAACATTCAGTACTTC

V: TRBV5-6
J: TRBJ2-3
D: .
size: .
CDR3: CASSLASGARTDTQYF
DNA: TGTGCCAGCAGCTTGGCATCAGGGGCTCGCACAGATACGCAGTATTTT

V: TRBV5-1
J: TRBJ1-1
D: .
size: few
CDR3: CASSTGSGGTEAFF
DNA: TGCGCCAGCAGTACAGGGTCGGGCGGCACTGAAGCTTTCTTT

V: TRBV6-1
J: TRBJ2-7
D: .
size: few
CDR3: CASSRTRAYEQYF
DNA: TGTGCCAGCAGCCGAACGCGGGCCTACGAGCAGTACTTC

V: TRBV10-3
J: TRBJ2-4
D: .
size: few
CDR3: CAISESLTGFGNIQYF
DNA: TGTGCCATCAGTGAGTCGCTAACGGGGTTTGGAAACATTCAGTACTTC

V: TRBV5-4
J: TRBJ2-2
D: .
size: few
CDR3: CASSLEGPNTGELFF
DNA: TGTGCCAGCAGCTTGGAGGGGCCTAACACCGGGGAGCTGTTTTTT

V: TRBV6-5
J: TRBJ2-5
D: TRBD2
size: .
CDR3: CASSYVTSEETQYF
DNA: TGTGCCAGCAGTTACGTCACTAGCGAAGAGACCCAGTACTTC

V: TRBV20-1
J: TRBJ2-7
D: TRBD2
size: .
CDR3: CSAREGTSGIPLSMGYEQYF
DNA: TGCAGTGCTAGAGAGGGGACTAGCGGGATTCCGCTATCGATGGGTTACGAGCAGTACTTC

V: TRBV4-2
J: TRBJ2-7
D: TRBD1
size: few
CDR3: CASSQGKGGPYEQYF
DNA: TGTGCCAGCAGCCAGGGTAAAGGGGGCCCCTACGAGCAGTACTTC

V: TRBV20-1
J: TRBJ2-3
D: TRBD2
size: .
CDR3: CSARDHREGLNTQYF
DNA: TGCAGTGCTAGAGATCATCGGGAGGGCCTAAATACGCAGTATTTT

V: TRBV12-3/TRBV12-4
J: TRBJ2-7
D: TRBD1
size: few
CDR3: CASSWTGASYEQYF
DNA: TGTGCCAGCAGTTGGACAGGCGCATCCTACGAGCAGTACTTC

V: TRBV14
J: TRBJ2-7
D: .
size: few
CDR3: CASSLTDLIMGDEQYF
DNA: TGTGCCAGCAGCCTTACGGACTTAATCATGGGGGACGAGCAGTACTTC